The sequence of this TCR beta chain was determined in a study of OX40 agonist ivuxolimab in advanced cancers. Autoimmune disease history or systemic immunosuppression led to patients being barred. With 3 bases removed from V and 7 bases from J, the gap between germline ends came to 10 bases. Germline V gene sequence: CDR1 SNHLY, CDR2 FYNNEI. The CDR3 totals 14 residues. Comment on this clone: Its target is unknown.

Overall study findings and caveats: In the expanded peripheral T cells, antigen specificity was never determined. Expanded clones were, on average, more numerous among CD8+ T cells than CD4+.

Some clones are missing from TCRdb's copy, which holds only in-frame ones; the method was immunoSEQ multiplex PCR. This table has about 80,000 clones, 90% appearing once. Sequences were derived from CD4+ or CD8+ T cells sorted from blood, sampled in a trial of the OX40 agonist ivuxolimab. The receptor was isolated from an adult with an advanced solid tumor such as melanoma, head and neck, liver or kidney cancer. V usage is TRBV2 and J usage is TRBJ1-6; D is uncertain. CDR3 amino acids: CASSEVHGNSPLHF. CDR3 nucleotides: TGTGCCAGCAGTGAGGTACACGGGAATTCACCCCTCCACTTT.